The sequence of this T cell receptor beta chain was determined in a study of shared clonotypes between healthy human individuals. The run depth of the assay was deep. Authors' data handling: Quality scores were absent from the junction-only immunoSEQ sequences, so filtering differed. The repertoire was sequenced with immunoSEQ multiplex PCR; TCRdb's copy has only in-frame clones and lacks some. For V, J and clone size, that table is used; D and trimming come from the DNA. The sample carries hundreds of thousands of clones, 96% recorded once. The CDR3 spans 14 residues. Looked up from germline, CDR1 is MNHEY and CDR2 is SMNVEV (reference sequence). With 5 bases removed from V and 1 base from J, the gap between germline ends came to 11 bases. Naive CD8 cells comprised CD45RO-negative, CCR7-positively selected cells, excluding terminally differentiated effector memory CD45RA+ cells. Donors were Caucasian adults residing in Nashville, Tennessee, USA.

About this clone itself: Its matching antigen is unknown.

The study's findings and limits: Sample collection involved blood only; tissue repertoires are likely different.

This chain links TRBV27 with TRBJ1-2; no clear D gene. The sample comprised naive CD8+ T cells sorted from blood. The receptor was derived from a woman between 25 and 40 years old in good health. The chain's CDR3 is CASSPTTSNYGYTF. The CDR3 DNA reads as TGTGCCAGCAGTCCAACGACAAGTAACTATGGCTACACCTTC.